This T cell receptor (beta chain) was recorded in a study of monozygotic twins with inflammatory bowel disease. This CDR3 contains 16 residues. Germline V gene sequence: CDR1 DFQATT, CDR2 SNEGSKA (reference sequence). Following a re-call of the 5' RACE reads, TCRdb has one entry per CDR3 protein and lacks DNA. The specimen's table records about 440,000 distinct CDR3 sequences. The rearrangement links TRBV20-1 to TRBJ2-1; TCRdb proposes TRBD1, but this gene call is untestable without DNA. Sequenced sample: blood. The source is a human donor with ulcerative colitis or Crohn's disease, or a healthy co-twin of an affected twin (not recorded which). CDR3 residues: CSADRSRGMSYNEQFF.